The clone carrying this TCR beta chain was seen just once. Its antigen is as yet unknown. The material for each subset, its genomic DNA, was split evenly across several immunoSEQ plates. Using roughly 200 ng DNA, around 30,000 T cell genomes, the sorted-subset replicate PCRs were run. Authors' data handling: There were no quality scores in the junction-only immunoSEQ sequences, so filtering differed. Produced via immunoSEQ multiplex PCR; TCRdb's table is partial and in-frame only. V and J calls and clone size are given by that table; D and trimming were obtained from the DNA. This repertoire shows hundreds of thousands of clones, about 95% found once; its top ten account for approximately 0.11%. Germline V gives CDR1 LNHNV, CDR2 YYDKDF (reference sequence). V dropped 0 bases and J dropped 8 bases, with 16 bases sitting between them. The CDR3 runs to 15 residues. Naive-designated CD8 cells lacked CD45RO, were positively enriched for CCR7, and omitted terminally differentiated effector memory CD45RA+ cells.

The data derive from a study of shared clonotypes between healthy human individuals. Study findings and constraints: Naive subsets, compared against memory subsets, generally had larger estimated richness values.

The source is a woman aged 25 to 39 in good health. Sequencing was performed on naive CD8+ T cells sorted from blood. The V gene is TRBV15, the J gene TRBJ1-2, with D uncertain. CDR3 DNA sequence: TGTGCCACCAGCAGAGAGGGCAGGCGGGCCAACGGCTACACCTTC. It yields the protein CATSREGRRANGYTF.